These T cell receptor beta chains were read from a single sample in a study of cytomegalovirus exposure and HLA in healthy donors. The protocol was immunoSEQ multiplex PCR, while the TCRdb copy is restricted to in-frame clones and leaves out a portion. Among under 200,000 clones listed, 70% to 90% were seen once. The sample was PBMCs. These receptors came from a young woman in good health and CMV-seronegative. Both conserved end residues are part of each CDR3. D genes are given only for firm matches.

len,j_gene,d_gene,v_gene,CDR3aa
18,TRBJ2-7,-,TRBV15,CATSRDQFSGLFVNEQYF
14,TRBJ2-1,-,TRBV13,CASSFSESYNEQFF
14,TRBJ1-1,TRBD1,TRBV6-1,CASSDITGATLAFF
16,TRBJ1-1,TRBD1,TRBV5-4,CASSLSPGQINTEAFF
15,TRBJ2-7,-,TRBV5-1,CASSPPGLSSHEQYF
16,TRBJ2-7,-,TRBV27,CASSLVGSSVSYEQYF
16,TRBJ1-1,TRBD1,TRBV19,CASSTRDSIMNTEAFF
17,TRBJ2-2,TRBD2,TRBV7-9,CASSTRPGLAGAGELFF
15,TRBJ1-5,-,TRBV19,CASTRGSGRRQPQHF
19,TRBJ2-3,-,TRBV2,CASSEALARRTPSTDTQYF
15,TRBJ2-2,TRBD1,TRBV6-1,CASSEAGGESGELFF
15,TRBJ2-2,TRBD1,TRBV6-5,CASRKGTADTGELFF
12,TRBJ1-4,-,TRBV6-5,CASSQLQEKLFF
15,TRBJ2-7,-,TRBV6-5,CASSILQTPSYEQYF
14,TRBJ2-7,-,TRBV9,CASSVGRGTYEQYF
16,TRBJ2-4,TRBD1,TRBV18,CASSSKQGTVKNIQYF
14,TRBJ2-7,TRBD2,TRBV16,CASSLRTSYYEQYF
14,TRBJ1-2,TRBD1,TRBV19,CASKPTGVDYGYTF
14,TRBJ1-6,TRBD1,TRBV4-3,CASSQESPQGELHF
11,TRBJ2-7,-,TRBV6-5,CASSYGSEQYF